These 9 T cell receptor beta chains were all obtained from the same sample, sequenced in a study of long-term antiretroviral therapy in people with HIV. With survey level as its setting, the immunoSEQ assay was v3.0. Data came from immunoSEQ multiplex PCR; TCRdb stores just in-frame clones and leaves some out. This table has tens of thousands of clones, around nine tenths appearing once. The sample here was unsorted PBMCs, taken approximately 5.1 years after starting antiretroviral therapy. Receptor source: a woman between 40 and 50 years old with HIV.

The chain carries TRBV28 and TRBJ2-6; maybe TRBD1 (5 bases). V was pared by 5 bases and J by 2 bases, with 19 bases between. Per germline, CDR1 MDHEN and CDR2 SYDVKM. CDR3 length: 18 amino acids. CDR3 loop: CASSDSLNGLAGANVLTF. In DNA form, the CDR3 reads TGTGCCAGCAGTGACAGCCTAAATGGCCTTGCTGGGGCCAACGTCCTGACTTTC.

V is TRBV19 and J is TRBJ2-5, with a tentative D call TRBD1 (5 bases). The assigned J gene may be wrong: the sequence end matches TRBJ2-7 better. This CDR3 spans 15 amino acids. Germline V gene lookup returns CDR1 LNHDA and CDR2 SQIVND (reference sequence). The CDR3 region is CASSIAATESYEQYF. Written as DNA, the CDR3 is TGTGCCAGTAGTATAGCGGCGACAGAATCCTACGAGCAGTACTTC.

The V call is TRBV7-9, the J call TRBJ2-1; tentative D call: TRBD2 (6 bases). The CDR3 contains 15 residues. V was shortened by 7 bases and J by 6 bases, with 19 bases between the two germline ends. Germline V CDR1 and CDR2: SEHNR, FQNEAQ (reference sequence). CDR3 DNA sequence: TGTGCCAGCACCCATGGGGGGTCTTCCCCCAATGAGCAGTTCTTC. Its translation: CASTHGGSSPNEQFF.

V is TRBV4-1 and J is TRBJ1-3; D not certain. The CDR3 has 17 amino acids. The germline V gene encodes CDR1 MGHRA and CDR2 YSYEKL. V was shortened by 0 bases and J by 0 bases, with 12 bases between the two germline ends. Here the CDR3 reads CASSQEPPASSGNTIYF. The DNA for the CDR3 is TGCGCCAGCAGCCAAGAACCTCCGGCTTCCTCTGGAAACACCATATATTTT.

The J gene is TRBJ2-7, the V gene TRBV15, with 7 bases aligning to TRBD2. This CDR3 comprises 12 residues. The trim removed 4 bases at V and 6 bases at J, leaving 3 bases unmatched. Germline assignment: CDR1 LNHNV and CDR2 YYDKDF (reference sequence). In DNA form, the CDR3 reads TGTGCCACCAGCAAACTAGCGACCGAGCAGTACTTC. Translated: CATSKLATEQYF.

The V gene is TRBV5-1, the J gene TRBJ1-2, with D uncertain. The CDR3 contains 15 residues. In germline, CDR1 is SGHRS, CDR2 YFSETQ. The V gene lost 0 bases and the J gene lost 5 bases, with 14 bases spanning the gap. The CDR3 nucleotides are TGCGCCAGCAGCTTGGCCGTCGGTGCACAGTATGGCTACACCTTC. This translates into CASSLAVGAQYGYTF.

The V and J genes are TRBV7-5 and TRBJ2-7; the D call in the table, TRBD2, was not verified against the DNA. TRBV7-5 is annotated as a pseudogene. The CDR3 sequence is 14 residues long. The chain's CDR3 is CVRSRCGGPYEQYF. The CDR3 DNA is TGTGTCAGAAGCCGGTGCGGAGGACCCTACGAGCAGTACTTC.

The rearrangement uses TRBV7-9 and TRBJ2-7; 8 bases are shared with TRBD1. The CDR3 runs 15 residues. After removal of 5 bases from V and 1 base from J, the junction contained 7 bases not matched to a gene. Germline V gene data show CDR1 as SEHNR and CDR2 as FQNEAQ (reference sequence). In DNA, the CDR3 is TGTGCCAGCAGCCCCTGGACAGGGAATTCCTACGAGCAGTACTTC. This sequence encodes CASSPWTGNSYEQYF.

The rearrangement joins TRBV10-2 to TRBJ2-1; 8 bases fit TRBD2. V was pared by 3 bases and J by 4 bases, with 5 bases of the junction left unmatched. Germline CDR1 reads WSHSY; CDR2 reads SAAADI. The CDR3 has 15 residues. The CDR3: CASSDGLAGYNEQFF. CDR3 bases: TGCGCCAGCAGTGACGGGCTAGCGGGTTACAATGAGCAGTTCTTC.